These T cell receptor beta chains were read from a single sample in a study of read filtering for tumor transcriptome and immune sequencing. One entry per CDR3 protein results from TCRdb running MiXCR on the reads. Seen here are 30,000 to 40,000 distinct CDR3 sequences, approximately 14% observed once, and the top ten hold 5.5% to 7%. The sample comprised a population of CD138-negative cells sorted from bone marrow. Every receptor here comes from a donor over 35 with multiple myeloma. Both conserved end residues are part of each CDR3. D genes are given only for firm matches. Clone size is given for some rows only: seen once, a few or many times, or a class if the clone is expanded.

size	J	D	V	DNA	CDR3
many	TRBJ2-1	TRBD2	TRBV28	TGTGCCAGCAGTTCGACCGGGGCGGGGGGGCTTTATGAGCAGTTCTTC	CASSSTGAGGLYEQFF
many	TRBJ2-2	-	TRBV5-1	TGCGCCAGCAGCGGGGGTAACACCGGGGAGCTGTTTTTT	CASSGGNTGELFF
few	TRBJ2-7	-	TRBV11-3	TGTGCCAGCAGCTTATACGGTTACGAGCAGTACTTC	CASSLYGYEQYF
few	TRBJ2-1	-	TRBV7-2	TGTGCCAGCGGGCGGAGTTGGAATGAGCAGTTCTTC	CASGRSWNEQFF
many	TRBJ2-7	-	TRBV11-2	TGTGCCAGCAGCTTAAGGATACTCCACTCCTACGAGCAGTACTTC	CASSLRILHSYEQYF
many	TRBJ1-1	-	TRBV28	TGTGCCAGCAGGCGGGGGGTTTACACTGAAGCTTTCTTT	CASRRGVYTEAFF
many	TRBJ2-7	TRBD1	TRBV20-1	TGCAGTGCTAAGGGACAGACTTGGAACGAGCAGTACTTC	CSAKGQTWNEQYF
many	TRBJ1-6	TRBD1	TRBV29-1	TGCAGCGCCCGGACAGGGGTTAATTCACCCCTCCACTTT	CSARTGVNSPLHF
many	TRBJ1-1	-	TRBV9	TGTGCCAGCAGCGTTTCGATTGTGGATACTGAAGCTTTCTTT	CASSVSIVDTEAFF
-	TRBJ2-2	-	TRBV2	TGTGCCAGCAATTACAGATCGACCGGGGAGCTGTTTTTT	CASNYRSTGELFF
many	TRBJ2-1	TRBD2	TRBV13	TGTGCCAGCAGCACCGGACTAGCGGGGTACAATGAGCAGTTCTTC	CASSTGLAGYNEQFF
-	TRBJ2-3	-	TRBV2	TGTGCCAGCAGTCCCGGACGGAAAGAAGCAGATACGCAGTATTTT	CASSPGRKEADTQYF
many	TRBJ1-1	-	TRBV6-5	TGTGCCAGCAGTCCCTGGGGGGCGCCGGGACTTGCTTTCTTT	CASSPWGAPGLAFF
many	TRBJ1-4	TRBD1	TRBV7-6	TGTGCCAGCAGCTCAGGGGTGGGGACAGATGAAAAACTGTTTTTT	CASSSGVGTDEKLFF
many	TRBJ2-2	-	TRBV2	TGTGCCAGCAGTGAGGTGACTACTAACACCGGGGAGCTGTTTTTT	CASSEVTTNTGELFF
many	TRBJ1-5	-	TRBV6-6	TGTGCCAGCAGTTTTGCCGCAGGGGGCAATCAGCCCCAGCATTTT	CASSFAAGGNQPQHF
many	TRBJ2-7	-	TRBV2	TGTGCCAGCAGTGAACTACAGGCAACTTCCGAGCAGTACTTC	CASSELQATSEQYF
many	TRBJ2-3	TRBD2	TRBV20-1	TGCAGTGCTAAAGCGGGGGGACCAGATACGCAGTATTTT	CSAKAGGPDTQYF
many	TRBJ2-2	-	TRBV7-3	TGTGCCAGCAGCTTTAGAACCGGGGAGCTGTTTTTT	CASSFRTGELFF
medium-sized	TRBJ2-1	-	TRBV12-5	TGTGCTAGTGGTTTTGACGGCTACAATGAGCAGTTCTTC	CASGFDGYNEQFF
many	TRBJ1-1	-	TRBV12-3/TRBV12-4	TGTGCCAGCAGTTTAGGGGCCAGGGGCCGGAAAGCTTTCTTT	CASSLGARGRKAFF
few	TRBJ1-1	-	TRBV29-1	TGCAGCGTTAGTACCATGGGGGACACTGAAGCTTTCTTT	CSVSTMGDTEAFF
many	TRBJ1-1	-	TRBV5-1	TGCGCCAGCAGCGCAAGGCAGTGGGCTGAAGCTTTCTTT	CASSARQWAEAFF
many	TRBJ1-2	-	TRBV5-5	TGTGCCAGCAGCTTTGGACCCGGCGGCTATGGCTACACCTTC	CASSFGPGGYGYTF
many	TRBJ2-7	-	TRBV29-1	TGCAGCGTTGGGATGATTCAGGGTGACGAGCAGTACTTC	CSVGMIQGDEQYF
-	TRBJ2-7	-	TRBV29-1	TGCAGCGCCTCCCGGGGCCTAGAAAGGGAGCAGTACTTC	CSASRGLEREQYF
many	TRBJ1-6	-	TRBV10-2	TGCGCCAGCAGGGGGGGCGTGAGTTCACCCCTCCACTTT	CASRGGVSSPLHF
-	TRBJ2-2	TRBD2	TRBV7-9	TGTGCCAGCAGCTTACCCCCTAGCGGGAGAAACACCGGGGAGCTGTTTTTT	CASSLPPSGRNTGELFF
many	TRBJ1-1	-	TRBV18	TGTGCCAGCTCACCACCCTCAGGGACTGGCACTGAAGCTTTCTTT	CASSPPSGTGTEAFF
medium-sized	TRBJ1-1	-	TRBV10-3	TGTGCCATCAGTGAGGCCAGGGCTGAAGCTTTCTTT	CAISEARAEAFF
few	TRBJ2-5	-	TRBV18	TGTGCCAGCTCATTCCCGACAGGAGCCAAAGAGACCCAGTACTTC	CASSFPTGAKETQYF
medium-sized	TRBJ1-1	TRBD1	TRBV12-3/TRBV12-4	TGTGCCAGCAGTTCTCGCCCGACAGGGAGGGGTACTGAAGCTTTCTTT	CASSSRPTGRGTEAFF
many	TRBJ2-3	-	TRBV6-1	TGTGCCAGCACCGGACAGCTTGGGGATACGCAGTATTTT	CASTGQLGDTQYF
many	TRBJ2-2	-	TRBV19	TGTGCCAGTAGTATTTTTGCCGGGGAGCTGTTTTTT	CASSIFAGELFF
many	TRBJ2-2	-	TRBV24-1	TGTGCCACCAGTGATCATAGAAAGAACACCGGGGAGCTGTTTTTT	CATSDHRKNTGELFF
many	TRBJ1-3	-	TRBV5-1	TGCGCCAGCAGCTTGGTCTCAGGGACTGGAAACACCATATATTTT	CASSLVSGTGNTIYF
-	TRBJ1-1	TRBD1	TRBV19	TGTGCCAGTAGTATCAACCAGGGGGGAGAAGCTTTCTTT	CASSINQGGEAFF
many	TRBJ1-1	TRBD1	TRBV28	TGTGCCAGCAGTTTAGCCCGGGACAGGGTCAGGGCTTTCTTT	CASSLARDRVRAFF
many	TRBJ2-7	-	TRBV2	TGTGCCAGCAGTGCGGGCTCCGAGCAGTACTTC	CASSAGSEQYF
many	TRBJ2-1	TRBD2	TRBV20-1	TGCAGTGCTGGCCCCACTAGCGGGAGGATCAATGAGCAGTTCTTC	CSAGPTSGRINEQFF
many	TRBJ2-7	-	TRBV7-2	TGTGCCAGCAGCTCCCAAGTGGGGGAAGACGAGCAGTACTTC	CASSSQVGEDEQYF
many	TRBJ1-1	-	TRBV5-1	TGCGCCAGCAGCTTGGAGCCCTTGAACACTGAAGCTTTCTTT	CASSLEPLNTEAFF